This T cell receptor beta chain was captured by sequencing in a study of T-cell memory formation after mild COVID-19. Study outcomes and limitations: CD4/CD8 balance held among clones contracting day 15 to 85, and later expanders leaned CD4+. Mainly in CM and EM were contracting CD4+ clones; CD8+ were in EMRA.

Concerning this clonotype: The antigen is undetermined.

One entry per CDR3 protein results from TCRdb running MiXCR on the 5' RACE reads. The table records 130,000 to 150,000 distinct CDR3 sequences, about a fifth of them present only once. Germline values: CDR1 LNHDA, CDR2 SQIVND (reference sequence). This CDR3 contains 16 residues. V lost 5 bases and J lost 4, with 15 bases in between. The chain joins TRBV19 to TRBJ2-6; D possibly matches TRBD1 or TRBD2 (5 bases each). Sequenced sample: PBMCs or a T cell subset sorted from them (not recorded which). This receptor was taken from an adult woman who had mild COVID-19 (a few samples of this study predate the infection). Cell type and time point are not known. The DNA of the CDR3 is TGTGCCAGTAGTGTTTCGGGGCGCTCAGGGGCCAACGTCCTGACTTTC. This gives the protein CASSVSGRSGANVLTF.